The rows below give T cell receptor beta chains drawn from one sample of a study of shared clonotypes between healthy human individuals. Profiling relied on immunoSEQ multiplex PCR, and the TCRdb table lists in-frame clones only, not all of them. Of some 1.1 million clones detected, roughly 80% appear once; the ten largest clones hold about 0.94%. Sequencing was carried out using memory CD4+ T cells from PBMCs. The receptors derive from a man between 18 and 35 years old in good health. Some clones in this sample may be carry-over from other donors' samples. Each CDR3 is given with its conserved first and last residue. Fields, in order: CDR3 length, D gene, clone size, V gene, J gene, CDR3 protein, CDR3 DNA. D genes are given only for firm matches. Clone size is shown for a subset of rows, as once, few, many or a class of expanded clone.

len: 16; d_gene: TRBD2; abundance: .; v_gene: TRBV6-1; j_gene: TRBJ2-2; CDR3aa: CASSAPSGTNTGELFF; CDR3nt: TGTGCCAGCAGTGCTCCTAGCGGGACTAACACCGGGGAGCTGTTTTTT
len: 16; d_gene: .; abundance: .; v_gene: TRBV28; j_gene: TRBJ2-1; CDR3aa: CASSSSWQGRGDEQFF; CDR3nt: TGTGCCAGCAGCTCCTCCTGGCAGGGGAGGGGGGATGAGCAGTTCTTC
len: 15; d_gene: .; abundance: .; v_gene: TRBV7-2; j_gene: TRBJ1-1; CDR3aa: CASSPLGIKNTEAFF; CDR3nt: TGTGCCAGCAGCCCCCTAGGGATCAAGAACACTGAAGCTTTCTTT
len: 13; d_gene: TRBD1; abundance: .; v_gene: TRBV29-1; j_gene: TRBJ2-7; CDR3aa: CSVGGTGVYEQYF; CDR3nt: TGCAGCGTTGGAGGGACAGGGGTCTACGAGCAGTACTTC
len: 17; d_gene: TRBD1; abundance: many; v_gene: TRBV2; j_gene: TRBJ2-7; CDR3aa: CASSQFTTGTGHDEQYF; CDR3nt: TGTGCCAGCAGTCAATTTACAACCGGGACAGGTCACGACGAGCAGTACTTC
len: 11; d_gene: .; abundance: .; v_gene: TRBV9; j_gene: TRBJ1-3; CDR3aa: CASSVEDTIYF; CDR3nt: TGTGCCAGCAGCGTAGAGGACACCATATATTTT
len: 15; d_gene: .; abundance: .; v_gene: TRBV6-5; j_gene: TRBJ2-7; CDR3aa: CASSSNPGKAYEQYF; CDR3nt: TGTGCCAGCAGTTCTAACCCAGGGAAGGCCTACGAGCAGTACTTC
len: 14; d_gene: .; abundance: .; v_gene: TRBV4-2; j_gene: TRBJ1-1; CDR3aa: CASSQEVLQREAFF; CDR3nt: TGTGCCAGCAGCCAAGAAGTGTTACAGAGGGAAGCTTTCTTT
len: 12; d_gene: .; abundance: .; v_gene: TRBV29-1; j_gene: TRBJ2-3; CDR3aa: CSVGFGTDTQYF; CDR3nt: TGCAGCGTTGGGTTCGGCACAGATACGCAGTATTTT
len: 15; d_gene: .; abundance: .; v_gene: TRBV27; j_gene: TRBJ1-1; CDR3aa: CASTRNGGRDTEAFF; CDR3nt: TGTGCCAGCACCCGAAATGGGGGTAGGGACACTGAAGCTTTCTTT
len: 14; d_gene: .; abundance: .; v_gene: TRBV18; j_gene: TRBJ1-1; CDR3aa: CASSPNRADTEAFF; CDR3nt: TGTGCCAGCTCACCAAATAGGGCGGACACTGAAGCTTTCTTT
len: 15; d_gene: TRBD2; abundance: .; v_gene: TRBV6-6; j_gene: TRBJ2-1; CDR3aa: CASSQGLAGVNEQFF; CDR3nt: TGTGCCAGCAGCCAGGGACTAGCGGGAGTGAATGAGCAGTTCTTC
len: 15; d_gene: .; abundance: .; v_gene: TRBV4-2; j_gene: TRBJ2-5; CDR3aa: CASSQGVEGLETQYF; CDR3nt: TGTGCCAGCAGCCAAGGTGTGGAGGGGTTAGAGACCCAGTACTTC
len: 15; d_gene: TRBD1; abundance: few; v_gene: TRBV6-1; j_gene: TRBJ2-5; CDR3aa: CASRGRDRIQETQYF; CDR3nt: TGTGCCAGCAGGGGAAGGGACAGGATCCAAGAGACCCAGTACTTC
len: 16; d_gene: TRBD1; abundance: .; v_gene: TRBV27; j_gene: TRBJ1-2; CDR3aa: CASRTLRDRPNYGYTF; CDR3nt: TGTGCCAGCAGGACATTGAGGGACAGGCCTAACTATGGCTACACCTTC
len: 16; d_gene: .; abundance: .; v_gene: TRBV28; j_gene: TRBJ2-2; CDR3aa: CASSPGGSKDAGELFF; CDR3nt: TGTGCCAGCAGTCCCGGCGGCTCCAAGGACGCCGGGGAGCTGTTTTTT
len: 14; d_gene: TRBD1; abundance: .; v_gene: TRBV6-6; j_gene: TRBJ1-1; CDR3aa: CASSYPQQGSEAFF; CDR3nt: TGTGCCAGCAGTTACCCCCAACAGGGGTCTGAAGCTTTCTTT
len: 14; d_gene: .; abundance: .; v_gene: TRBV7-2; j_gene: TRBJ2-7; CDR3aa: CASSFWAGLGEQYF; CDR3nt: TGTGCCAGCAGCTTTTGGGCAGGGCTTGGCGAGCAGTACTTC
len: 15; d_gene: TRBD1; abundance: .; v_gene: TRBV11-3; j_gene: TRBJ1-1; CDR3aa: CASSTGQGDNTEAFF; CDR3nt: TGTGCCAGCAGCACCGGACAGGGAGACAACACTGAAGCTTTCTTT
len: 13; d_gene: TRBD1; abundance: .; v_gene: TRBV5-1; j_gene: TRBJ2-1; CDR3aa: CASSQTGQAEEFF; CDR3nt: TGCGCCAGCAGTCAAACCGGACAGGCCGAGGAGTTCTTC
len: 12; d_gene: .; abundance: .; v_gene: TRBV11-1; j_gene: TRBJ2-7; CDR3aa: CASSLARGRQYF; CDR3nt: TGTGCCAGCAGCTTAGCGCGGGGCAGGCAGTACTTC
len: 20; d_gene: TRBD1; abundance: .; v_gene: TRBV5-8; j_gene: TRBJ2-2; CDR3aa: CASRPGQGFSVRTNTGELFF; CDR3nt: TGTGCCAGCAGACCGGGACAGGGTTTTTCGGTTCGAACGAACACCGGGGAGCTGTTTTTT
len: 13; d_gene: .; abundance: .; v_gene: TRBV27; j_gene: TRBJ2-3; CDR3aa: CASSLRYADTQYF; CDR3nt: TGTGCCAGCAGTTTACGATACGCAGATACGCAGTATTTT
len: 15; d_gene: .; abundance: few; v_gene: TRBV4-3; j_gene: TRBJ2-4; CDR3aa: CASSQEAGETNIQYF; CDR3nt: TGCGCCAGCAGCCAAGAGGCAGGGGAAACAAACATTCAGTACTTC
len: 14; d_gene: TRBD1; abundance: .; v_gene: TRBV10-3; j_gene: TRBJ2-1; CDR3aa: CAIKGDRGNDEQFF; CDR3nt: TGTGCCATCAAGGGGGACAGGGGGAACGATGAGCAGTTCTTC
len: 13; d_gene: TRBD1; abundance: .; v_gene: TRBV27; j_gene: TRBJ1-1; CDR3aa: CASSPRTGREAFF; CDR3nt: TGTGCCAGCAGTCCCCGGACAGGCCGTGAAGCCTTCTTT
len: 13; d_gene: .; abundance: .; v_gene: TRBV4-1; j_gene: TRBJ2-3; CDR3aa: CASSQEGTDTQYF; CDR3nt: TGCGCCAGCAGCCAAGAGGGCACAGATACGCAGTATTTT
len: 14; d_gene: .; abundance: .; v_gene: TRBV19; j_gene: TRBJ2-1; CDR3aa: CASSIAGALSRTIF; CDR3nt: TGTGCCAGTAGTATAGCAGGTGCCCTATCTCGGACGATCTTC
len: 15; d_gene: .; abundance: once; v_gene: TRBV7-2; j_gene: TRBJ2-7; CDR3aa: CASSPSGLSSYEQYF; CDR3nt: TGTGCCAGCAGCCCCAGCGGCTTAAGCTCCTACGAGCAGTACTTC
len: 12; d_gene: .; abundance: .; v_gene: TRBV7-9; j_gene: TRBJ1-3; CDR3aa: CASSLFGNTIYF; CDR3nt: TGTGCCAGCAGCTTATTCGGAAACACCATATATTTT
len: 15; d_gene: TRBD2; abundance: few; v_gene: TRBV19; j_gene: TRBJ2-7; CDR3aa: CASSPLAGFSYEQYF; CDR3nt: TGTGCCAGTAGCCCGTTAGCGGGGTTCTCCTACGAGCAGTACTTC
len: 16; d_gene: TRBD1; abundance: .; v_gene: TRBV15; j_gene: TRBJ1-5; CDR3aa: CATSRGSQGAGQPQHF; CDR3nt: TGTGCCACCAGCAGAGGTTCACAGGGGGCTGGTCAGCCCCAGCATTTT
len: 14; d_gene: .; abundance: .; v_gene: TRBV5-5; j_gene: TRBJ1-5; CDR3aa: CASSLLGTHQPQHF; CDR3nt: TGTGCCAGCAGCTTGCTGGGGACCCATCAGCCCCAGCATTTT
len: 18; d_gene: TRBD2; abundance: .; v_gene: TRBV7-6; j_gene: TRBJ2-3; CDR3aa: CASSLLIPSGGSTDTQYF; CDR3nt: TGTGCCAGCAGCTTATTGATACCTAGCGGAGGTAGCACAGATACGCAGTATTTT
len: 15; d_gene: .; abundance: few; v_gene: TRBV6-6; j_gene: TRBJ2-7; CDR3aa: CASRTVEEISYEQYF; CDR3nt: TGTGCCAGCAGAACCGTCGAAGAAATTAGCTACGAGCAGTACTTC
len: 9; d_gene: .; abundance: .; v_gene: TRBV19; j_gene: TRBJ1-2; CDR3aa: CEGTYGYTF; CDR3nt: TGTGAGGGGACCTATGGCTACACCTTC
len: 16; d_gene: .; abundance: .; v_gene: TRBV5-4; j_gene: TRBJ2-1; CDR3aa: CASSKEGGPSYNEQFF; CDR3nt: TGTGCCAGCAGCAAGGAGGGGGGTCCCTCCTACAATGAGCAGTTCTTC
len: 15; d_gene: TRBD1; abundance: .; v_gene: TRBV6-1; j_gene: TRBJ1-2; CDR3aa: CASRIQGPGDYGYTF; CDR3nt: TGTGCCAGCAGGATACAGGGGCCCGGGGACTATGGCTACACCTTC
len: 15; d_gene: TRBD1; abundance: .; v_gene: TRBV7-3; j_gene: TRBJ2-3; CDR3aa: CASSFQGQGADTQYF; CDR3nt: TGTGCCAGCAGCTTCCAGGGACAGGGTGCAGATACGCAGTATTTT
len: 15; d_gene: TRBD2; abundance: once; v_gene: TRBV6-5; j_gene: TRBJ2-3; CDR3aa: CASSKLSGSTDTQYF; CDR3nt: TGTGCCAGCAGTAAACTTAGCGGGAGCACAGATACGCAGTATTTT